This T cell receptor (beta chain) was recovered during a study of somatic mutations in cytotoxic T cells in rheumatoid arthritis. Turning to the study itself: Patients had 30 ml EDTA blood drawn right after diagnosis, before any treatment. Flow cytometric sorting isolated some V beta antibody-stained T-cell populations at nearly 100% purity, and among them were V beta1+ cells that underwent TCRB sequencing. Regarding the study as a whole: With age, CD8+ clonality increased in rheumatoid arthritis patients, whereas no such increase appeared in healthy controls.

As processed by the authors: Patient CD8+ clones exceeding 1% seldom corresponded to published virus-specific TCRB sequences. Only in-frame clones appear in the TCRdb table, and some are missing; sequencing was by immunoSEQ multiplex PCR. For V, J and clone size, that table is used; D and trimming come from the DNA. This sample carries around 11,000 clones, 79% of them seen once, and the ten largest clones take 34%. In regard to this clone: What it binds is unknown.

Germline V gene sequence: CDR1 SGHDT, CDR2 YYEEEE. CDR3 size: 17 residues. V dropped 5 bases and J dropped 1; count of bases not matched to a gene: 9. This sequence originates from an adult with rheumatoid arthritis. Sequencing was done on a sample of CD8+ T cells sorted from blood. V gene TRBV5-6 combines with J gene TRBJ2-6; 7 bases match TRBD1. The CDR3 sequence: CASRSPTGLSGANVLTF. CDR3 coding DNA: TGTGCCAGCAGATCTCCGACAGGGTTGTCTGGGGCCAACGTCCTGACTTTC.